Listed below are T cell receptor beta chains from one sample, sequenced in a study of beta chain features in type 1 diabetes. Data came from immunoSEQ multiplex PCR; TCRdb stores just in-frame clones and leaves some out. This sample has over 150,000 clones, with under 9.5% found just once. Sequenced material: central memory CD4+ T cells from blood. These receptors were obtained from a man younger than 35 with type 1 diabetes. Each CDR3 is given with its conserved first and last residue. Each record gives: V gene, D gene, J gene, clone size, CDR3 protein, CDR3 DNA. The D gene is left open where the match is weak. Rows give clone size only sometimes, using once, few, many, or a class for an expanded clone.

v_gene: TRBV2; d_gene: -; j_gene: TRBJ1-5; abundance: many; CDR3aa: CASSPETGYQPQHF; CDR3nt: TGTGCCAGCAGTCCCGAGACGGGGTATCAGCCCCAGCATTTT
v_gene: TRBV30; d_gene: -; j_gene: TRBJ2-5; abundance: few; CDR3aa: CAWSVGGAETQYF; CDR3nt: TGTGCCTGGAGTGTAGGGGGGGCGGAGACCCAGTACTTC
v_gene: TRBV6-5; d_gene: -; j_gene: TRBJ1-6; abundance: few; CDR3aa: CASSYYGVGFGSPLHF; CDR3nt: TGTGCCAGCAGTTATTACGGGGTTGGGTTTGGTTCACCCCTCCACTTT
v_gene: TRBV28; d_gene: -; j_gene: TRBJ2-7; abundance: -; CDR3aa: CASSTLTYEQYF; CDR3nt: TGTGCCAGCAGCACTCTAACCTACGAGCAGTACTTC
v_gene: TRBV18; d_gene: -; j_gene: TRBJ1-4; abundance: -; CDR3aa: CASSPQTATNEKLFF; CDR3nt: TGTGCCAGCTCACCACAGACAGCAACTAATGAAAAACTGTTTTTT
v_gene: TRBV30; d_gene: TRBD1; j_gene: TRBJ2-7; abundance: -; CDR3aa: CAGRQGDYSYEQYF; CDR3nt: TGTGCCGGGCGACAGGGTGACTATTCCTACGAGCAGTACTTC
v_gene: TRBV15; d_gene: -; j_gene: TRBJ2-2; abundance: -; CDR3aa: CATSRGTGPINTGELFF; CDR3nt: TGTGCCACCAGCAGAGGAACAGGTCCGATTAACACCGGGGAGCTGTTTTTT
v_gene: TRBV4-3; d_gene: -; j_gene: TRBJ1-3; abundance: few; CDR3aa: CASSQDPQGTGNTIYF; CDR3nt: TGCGCCAGCAGCCAAGATCCACAGGGAACTGGAAACACCATATATTTT
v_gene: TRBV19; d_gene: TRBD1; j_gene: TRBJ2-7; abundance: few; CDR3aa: CASRPAAGQGSYEQYF; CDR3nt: TGTGCCAGTAGACCCGCGGCGGGACAGGGCTCCTACGAGCAGTACTTC
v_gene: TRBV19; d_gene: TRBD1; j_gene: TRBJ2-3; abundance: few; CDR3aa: CASSIRQGNLGDTQYF; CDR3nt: TGTGCCAGTAGTATACGACAGGGTAATTTGGGAGATACGCAGTATTTT
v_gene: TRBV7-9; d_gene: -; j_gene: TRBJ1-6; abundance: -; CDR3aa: CASSFGQSSYNSPLHF; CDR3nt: TGTGCCAGCAGCTTTGGACAGAGCTCCTATAATTCACCCCTCCACTTT
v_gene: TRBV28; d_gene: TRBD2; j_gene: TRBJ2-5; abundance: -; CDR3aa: CASKGGDGRIGTQYF; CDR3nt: TGTGCCAGCAAGGGAGGGGACGGCCGTATAGGGACCCAGTACTTC
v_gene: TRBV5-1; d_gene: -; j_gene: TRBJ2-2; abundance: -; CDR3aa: CASSLDSPGELFF; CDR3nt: TGCGCCAGCAGCTTGGATAGCCCCGGGGAGCTGTTTTTT
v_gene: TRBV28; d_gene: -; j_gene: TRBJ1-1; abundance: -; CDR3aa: CASSGGMNTEAFF; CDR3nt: TGTGCCAGCAGCGGGGGTATGAACACTGAAGCTTTCTTT
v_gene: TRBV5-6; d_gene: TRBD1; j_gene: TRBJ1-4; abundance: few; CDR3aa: CASSLQGTGKKLFF; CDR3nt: TGTGCCAGCAGTCTCCAAGGGACAGGGAAAAAACTGTTTTTT
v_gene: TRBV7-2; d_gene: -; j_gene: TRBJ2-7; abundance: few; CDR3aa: CASSLNRREYEQYF; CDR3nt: TGTGCCAGCAGCTTAAACCGAAGGGAGTACGAGCAGTACTTC
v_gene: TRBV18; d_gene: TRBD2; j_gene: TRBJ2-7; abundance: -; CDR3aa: CASSPISGGGSERDQYF; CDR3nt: TGTGCCAGCTCACCGATAAGCGGGGGGGGATCAGAACGTGACCAGTACTTC
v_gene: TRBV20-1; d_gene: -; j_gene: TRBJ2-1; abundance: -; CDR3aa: CSAFRGQEQFF; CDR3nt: TGCAGTGCCTTTCGCGGTCAAGAGCAGTTCTTC
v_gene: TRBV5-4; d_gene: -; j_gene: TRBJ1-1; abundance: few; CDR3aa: CASSLMRLNTEAFF; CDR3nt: TGTGCCAGCAGCCTAATGCGGTTGAACACTGAAGCTTTCTTT
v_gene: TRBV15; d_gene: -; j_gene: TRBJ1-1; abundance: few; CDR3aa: CATSRDHGNTEAFF; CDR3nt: TGTGCCACCAGCAGAGATCACGGGAACACTGAAGCTTTCTTT
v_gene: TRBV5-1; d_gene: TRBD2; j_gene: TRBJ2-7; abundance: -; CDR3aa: CASSPGGTGGYEQYF; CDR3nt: TGCGCCAGCAGCCCGGGGGGGACGGGAGGCTACGAGCAGTACTTC
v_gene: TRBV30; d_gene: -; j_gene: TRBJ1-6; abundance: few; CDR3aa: CAWEPGGGNSPLHF; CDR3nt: TGTGCCTGGGAGCCCGGGGGGGGTAATTCACCCCTCCACTTT
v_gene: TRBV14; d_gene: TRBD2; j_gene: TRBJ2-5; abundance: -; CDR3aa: CASSPLGLAQETQYF; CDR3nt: TGTGCCAGCAGCCCACTGGGACTAGCTCAAGAGACCCAGTACTTC
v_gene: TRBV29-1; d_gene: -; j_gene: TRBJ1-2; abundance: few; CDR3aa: CSVAGRGRNYGYTF; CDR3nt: TGCAGCGTTGCGGGCAGGGGAAGGAACTATGGCTACACCTTC
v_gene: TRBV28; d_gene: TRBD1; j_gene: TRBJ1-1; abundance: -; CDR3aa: CASRKQGDTEAFF; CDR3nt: TGTGCCAGCAGAAAACAGGGGGACACTGAAGCTTTCTTT
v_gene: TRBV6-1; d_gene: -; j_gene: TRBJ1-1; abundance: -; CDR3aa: CASSQPLGNTEAFF; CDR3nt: TGTGCCAGCAGTCAACCCCTCGGGAACACTGAAGCTTTCTTT
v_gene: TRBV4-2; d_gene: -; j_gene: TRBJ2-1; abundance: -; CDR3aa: CASSPKDRDYNEQFF; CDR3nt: TGTGCCAGCAGCCCGAAAGACCGGGACTACAATGAGCAGTTCTTC
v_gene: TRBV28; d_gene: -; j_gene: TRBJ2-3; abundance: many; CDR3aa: CASTPFQGLTLDTQYF; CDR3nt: TGTGCCAGCACCCCTTTCCAGGGGCTCACGTTGGACACGCAGTATTTT
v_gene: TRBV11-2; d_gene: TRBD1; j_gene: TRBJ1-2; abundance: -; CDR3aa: CASSLTRGQLYGYTF; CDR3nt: TGTGCCAGCAGCTTAACTAGGGGACAGCTCTATGGCTACACCTTC
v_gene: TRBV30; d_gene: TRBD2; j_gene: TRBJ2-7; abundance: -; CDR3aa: CAFRTGGRITWRGEQYF; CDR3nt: TGTGCCTTCCGGACCGGCGGGAGGATTACTTGGAGGGGCGAGCAGTACTTC
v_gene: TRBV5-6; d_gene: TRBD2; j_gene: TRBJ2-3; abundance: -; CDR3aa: CASSRGLAGRTDTQYF; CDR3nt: TGTGCCAGCAGCCGCGGACTAGCGGGTCGCACAGATACGCAGTATTTT
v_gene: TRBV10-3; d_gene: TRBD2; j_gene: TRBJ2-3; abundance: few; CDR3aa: CAIRTSGATDTQYF; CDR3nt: TGTGCCATCCGGACTAGCGGAGCCACAGATACGCAGTATTTT
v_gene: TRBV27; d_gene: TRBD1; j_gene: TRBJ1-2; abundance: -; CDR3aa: CASSFNRGNYGYTF; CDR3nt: TGTGCCAGCAGTTTTAACAGGGGAAACTATGGCTACACCTTC
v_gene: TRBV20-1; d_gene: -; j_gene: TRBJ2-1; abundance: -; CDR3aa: CSPDSYNEQFF; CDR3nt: TGCAGCCCCGACTCATACAATGAGCAGTTCTTC
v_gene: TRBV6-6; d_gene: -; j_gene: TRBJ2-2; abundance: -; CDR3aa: CASKVGANTGELFF; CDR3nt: TGTGCCAGCAAAGTTGGAGCGAACACCGGGGAGCTGTTTTTT
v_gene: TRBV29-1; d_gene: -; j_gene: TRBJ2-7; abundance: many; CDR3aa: CSVESPQGSSYEQYF; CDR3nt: TGCAGCGTTGAAAGCCCCCAGGGGAGCTCCTACGAGCAGTACTTC
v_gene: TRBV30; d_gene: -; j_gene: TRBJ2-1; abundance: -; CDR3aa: CAWSQGTSYNEQFF; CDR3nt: TGTGCCTGGAGCCAGGGAACTTCCTACAATGAGCAGTTCTTC
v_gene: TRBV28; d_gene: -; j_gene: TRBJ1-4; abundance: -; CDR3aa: CASSSQDYSLFF; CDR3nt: TGTGCCAGCAGTTCCCAGGATTACTCACTGTTTTTT
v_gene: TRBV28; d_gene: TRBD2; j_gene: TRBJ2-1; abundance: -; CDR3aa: CASGTAGAPSYNEQFF; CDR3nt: TGTGCCAGCGGCACAGCGGGAGCTCCCTCCTACAATGAGCAGTTCTTC
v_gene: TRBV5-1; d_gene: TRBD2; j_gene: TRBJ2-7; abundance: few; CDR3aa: CASSSQGLAGGINEQYF; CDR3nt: TGCGCCAGCAGCTCACAGGGACTAGCGGGAGGCATAAACGAGCAGTACTTC
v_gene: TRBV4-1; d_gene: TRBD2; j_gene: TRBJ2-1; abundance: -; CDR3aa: CASSQGERGRYNEQFF; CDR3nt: TGCGCCAGCAGCCAAGGGGAGCGGGGGCGATACAATGAGCAGTTCTTC
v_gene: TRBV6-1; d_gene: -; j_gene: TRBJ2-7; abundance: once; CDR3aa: CASSVMTGATYEQYF; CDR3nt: TGTGCCAGCAGTGTGATGACAGGAGCCACCTACGAGCAGTACTTC
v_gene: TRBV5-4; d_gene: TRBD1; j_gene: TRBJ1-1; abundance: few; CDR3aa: CASSPGQGVIMNTEAFF; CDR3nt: TGTGCCAGCAGCCCGGGACAGGGGGTGATTATGAACACTGAAGCTTTCTTT
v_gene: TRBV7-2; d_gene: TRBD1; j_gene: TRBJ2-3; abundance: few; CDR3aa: CASSRDRFSTDTQYF; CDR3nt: TGTGCCAGCAGCCGGGACAGGTTTAGCACAGATACGCAGTATTTT
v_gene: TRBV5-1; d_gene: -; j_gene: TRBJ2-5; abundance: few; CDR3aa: CASSLVAEMETQYF; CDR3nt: TGCGCCAGCAGCTTGGTCGCGGAAATGGAGACCCAGTACTTC
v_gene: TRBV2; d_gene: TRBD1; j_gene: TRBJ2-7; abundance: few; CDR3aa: CASRGTGREQYF; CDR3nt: TGTGCCAGCAGGGGGACAGGGCGGGAGCAGTACTTC
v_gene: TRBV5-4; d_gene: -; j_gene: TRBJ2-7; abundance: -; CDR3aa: CASSPGDKTYEQYF; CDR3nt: TGTGCCAGCAGCCCAGGGGATAAGACCTACGAGCAGTACTTC
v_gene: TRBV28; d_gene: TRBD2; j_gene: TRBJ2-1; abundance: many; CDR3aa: CASSLGTSGALGDEQFF; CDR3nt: TGTGCCAGCAGTTTGGGGACTAGCGGGGCCCTGGGCGATGAGCAGTTCTTC
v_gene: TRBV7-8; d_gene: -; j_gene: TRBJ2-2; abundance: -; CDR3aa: CASSSPDTANTGELFF; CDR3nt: TGTGCCAGCAGCTCACCTGATACCGCGAATACCGGGGAGCTGTTTTTT
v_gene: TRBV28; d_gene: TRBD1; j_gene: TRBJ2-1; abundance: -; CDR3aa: CASTSGGAYNEQFF; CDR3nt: TGTGCCAGCACTTCAGGGGGCGCCTACAATGAGCAGTTCTTC
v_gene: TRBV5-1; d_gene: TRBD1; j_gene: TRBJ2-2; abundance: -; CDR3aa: CASSLGPGGADTGELFF; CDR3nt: TGCGCCAGCAGCTTGGGGCCAGGGGGCGCAGACACCGGGGAGCTGTTTTTT
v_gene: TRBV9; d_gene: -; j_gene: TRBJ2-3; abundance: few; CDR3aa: CASSVVDGVAGKYF; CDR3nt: TGTGCCAGCAGCGTAGTAGACGGGGTGGCGGGAAAGTATTTT
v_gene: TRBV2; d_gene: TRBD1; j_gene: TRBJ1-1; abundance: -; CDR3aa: CASSLGGSNTEAFF; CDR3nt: TGTGCCAGCTCCCTAGGGGGCTCGAACACTGAAGCTTTCTTT
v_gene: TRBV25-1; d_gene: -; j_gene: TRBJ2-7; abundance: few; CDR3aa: CAIEADSGPEQYF; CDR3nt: TGTGCCATCGAGGCCGACAGTGGGCCGGAGCAGTACTTC
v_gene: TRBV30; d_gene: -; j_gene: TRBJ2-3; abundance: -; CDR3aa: CAWTLQGTDTQYF; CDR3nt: TGTGCCTGGACACTACAAGGCACAGATACGCAGTATTTT
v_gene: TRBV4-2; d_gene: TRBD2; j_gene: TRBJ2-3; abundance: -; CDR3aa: CASSGGLAGAAGGDTQYF; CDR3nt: TGTGCCAGCAGCGGGGGACTAGCGGGAGCGGCCGGGGGGGATACGCAGTATTTT
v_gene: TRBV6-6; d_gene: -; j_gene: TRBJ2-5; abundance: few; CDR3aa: CASRSRSETQYF; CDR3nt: TGTGCCAGCCGGTCTAGATCGGAGACCCAGTACTTC
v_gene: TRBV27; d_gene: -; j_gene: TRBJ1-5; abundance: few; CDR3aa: CASSLNSQQPQHF; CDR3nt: TGTGCCAGCAGTTTAAACAGTCAGCAGCCCCAGCATTTT
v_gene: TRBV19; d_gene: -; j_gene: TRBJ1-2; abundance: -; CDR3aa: CASTLRGGALYGYTF; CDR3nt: TGTGCCAGTACCCTTCGAGGGGGGGCTCTCTATGGCTACACCTTC